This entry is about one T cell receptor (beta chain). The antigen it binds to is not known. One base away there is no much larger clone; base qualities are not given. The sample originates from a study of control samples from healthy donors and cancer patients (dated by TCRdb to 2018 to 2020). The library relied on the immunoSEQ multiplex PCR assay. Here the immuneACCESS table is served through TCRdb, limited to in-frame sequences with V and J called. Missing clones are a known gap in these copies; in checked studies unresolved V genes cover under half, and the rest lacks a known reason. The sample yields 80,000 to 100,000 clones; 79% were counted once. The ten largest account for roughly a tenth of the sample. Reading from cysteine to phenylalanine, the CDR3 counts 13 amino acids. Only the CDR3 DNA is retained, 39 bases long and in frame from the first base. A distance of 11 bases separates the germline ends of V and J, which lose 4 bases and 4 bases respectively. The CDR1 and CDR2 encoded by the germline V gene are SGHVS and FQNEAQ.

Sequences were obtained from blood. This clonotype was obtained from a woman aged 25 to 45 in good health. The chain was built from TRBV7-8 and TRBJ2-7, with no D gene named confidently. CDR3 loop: CASSSTRIYEQYF. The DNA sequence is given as TGTGCCAGCAGCTCCACCCGCATTTACGAGCAGTACTTC.